This T cell receptor beta chain appears in the sequencing data of a study of blood T cell repertoires in COVID-19. Overall study context: COVID-19 samples collected from the United States, Italy and Spain covered acute and convalescent phases.

Donors were grouped by their self-reported clinical history. Method: immunoSEQ multiplex PCR; TCRdb's copy keeps in-frame clones and lacks some. Here the sample spans 200,000 or so clones, around 83% being singletons. The CDR3 is made up of 13 amino acids. The ends lost 7 bases at V and 4 bases at J; junction bases unmatched: 6. The sequenced sample consisted of PBMCs or T cells enriched from blood (not recorded which). The receptor was derived from a middle-aged woman with acute COVID-19. The chain employs TRBV12-3 or TRBV12-4 and TRBJ2-7; 8 positions match TRBD2. The CDR3 DNA follows: TGTGCCAGCAACTCGGGGGGGCGTTACGAGCAGTACTTC. Encoded protein: CASNSGGRYEQYF.